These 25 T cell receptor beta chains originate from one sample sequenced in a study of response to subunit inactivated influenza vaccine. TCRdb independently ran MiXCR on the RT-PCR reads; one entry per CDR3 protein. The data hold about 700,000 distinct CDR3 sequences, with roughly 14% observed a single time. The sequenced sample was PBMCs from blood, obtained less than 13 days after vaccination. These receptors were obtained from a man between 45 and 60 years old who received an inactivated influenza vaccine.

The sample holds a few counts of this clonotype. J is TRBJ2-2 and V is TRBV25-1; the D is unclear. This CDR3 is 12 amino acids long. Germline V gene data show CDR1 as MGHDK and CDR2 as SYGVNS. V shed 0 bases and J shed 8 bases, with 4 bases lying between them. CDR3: CASSEYGGELFF. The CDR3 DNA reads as TGTGCCAGCAGTGAATATGGGGGGGAGCTGTTTTTT.

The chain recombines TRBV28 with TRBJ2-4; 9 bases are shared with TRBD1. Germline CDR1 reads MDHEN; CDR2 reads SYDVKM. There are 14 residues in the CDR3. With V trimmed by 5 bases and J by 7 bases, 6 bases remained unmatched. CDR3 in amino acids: CASSPPGTGNIQYF. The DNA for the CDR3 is TGTGCCAGCAGTCCTCCCGGGACAGGGAACATTCAGTACTTC.

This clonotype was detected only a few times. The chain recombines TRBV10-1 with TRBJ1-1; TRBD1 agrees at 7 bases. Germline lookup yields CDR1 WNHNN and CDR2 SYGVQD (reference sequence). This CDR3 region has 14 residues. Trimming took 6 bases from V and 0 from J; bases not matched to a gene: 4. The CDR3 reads CASRGDSMNTEAFF. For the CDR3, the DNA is TGCGCCAGCAGGGGGGACAGCATGAACACTGAAGCTTTCTTT.

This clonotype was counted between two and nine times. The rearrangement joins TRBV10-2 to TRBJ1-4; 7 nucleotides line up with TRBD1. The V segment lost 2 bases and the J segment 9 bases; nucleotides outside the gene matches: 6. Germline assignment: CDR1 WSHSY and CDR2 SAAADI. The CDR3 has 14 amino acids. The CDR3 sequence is CASSEPGQTKKLFF. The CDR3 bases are TGCGCCAGCAGTGAGCCGGGACAGACAAAAAAACTGTTTTTT.

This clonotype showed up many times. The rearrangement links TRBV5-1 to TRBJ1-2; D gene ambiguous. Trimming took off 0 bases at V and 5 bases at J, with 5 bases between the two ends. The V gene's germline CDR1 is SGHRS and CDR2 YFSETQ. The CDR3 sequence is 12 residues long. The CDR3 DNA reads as TGCGCCAGCAGCTTGGACACTTATGGCTACACCTTC. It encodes CASSLDTYGYTF.

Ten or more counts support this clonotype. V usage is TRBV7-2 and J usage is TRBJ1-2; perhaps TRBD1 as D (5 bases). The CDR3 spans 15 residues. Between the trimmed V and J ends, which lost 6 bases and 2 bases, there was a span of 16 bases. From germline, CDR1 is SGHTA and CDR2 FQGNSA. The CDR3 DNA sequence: TGTGCCAGCAGGCGCTCCGGGGCAGCGAACTATGGCTACACCTTC. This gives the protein CASRRSGAANYGYTF.

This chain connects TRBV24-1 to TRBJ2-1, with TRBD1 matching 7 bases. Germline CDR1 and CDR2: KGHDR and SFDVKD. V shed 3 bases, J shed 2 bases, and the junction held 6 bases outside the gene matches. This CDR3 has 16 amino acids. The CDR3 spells CATSDVQGPTYNEQFF. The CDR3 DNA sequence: TGTGCCACCAGTGATGTACAGGGGCCGACCTACAATGAGCAGTTCTTC.

CDR3 bases: TGCAGCGTTGCCTCGAACTACGAGCAGTACTTC. Its translation is CSVASNYEQYF. This chain connects TRBV29-1 to TRBJ2-7; D call uncertain. The V gene's germline CDR1 is SQVTM and CDR2 ANQGSEA. V lost 4 bases and J 3 bases, leaving 7 bases between the germline ends. This CDR3 comprises 11 residues.

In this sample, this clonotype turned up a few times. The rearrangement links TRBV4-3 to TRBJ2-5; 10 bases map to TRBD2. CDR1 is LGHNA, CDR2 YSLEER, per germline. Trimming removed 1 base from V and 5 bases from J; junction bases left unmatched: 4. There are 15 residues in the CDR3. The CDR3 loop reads CASSQVGLAAETQYF. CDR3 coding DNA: TGCGCCAGCAGCCAAGTCGGACTAGCGGCGGAGACCCAGTACTTC.

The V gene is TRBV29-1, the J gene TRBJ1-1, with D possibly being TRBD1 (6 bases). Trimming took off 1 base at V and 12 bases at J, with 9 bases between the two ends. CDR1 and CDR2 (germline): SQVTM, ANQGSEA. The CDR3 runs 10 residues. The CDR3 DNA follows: TGCAGCGTTGAAGGCCAGGGGTCTTTCTTT. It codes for CSVEGQGSFF. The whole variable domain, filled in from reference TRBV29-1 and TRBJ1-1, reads SAVISQKPSRDICQRGTSLTIQCQVDSQVTMMFWYRQQPGQSLTLIATANQGSEATYESGFVIDKFPISRPNLTFSTLTVSNMSPEDSSIYLCSVEGQGSFFGQGTRLTVV.

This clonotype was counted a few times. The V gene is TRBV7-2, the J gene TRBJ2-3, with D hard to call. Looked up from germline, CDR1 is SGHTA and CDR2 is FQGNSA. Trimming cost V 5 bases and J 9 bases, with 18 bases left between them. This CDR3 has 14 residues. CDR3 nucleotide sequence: TGTGCCAGCAGCGCAGCTACGAGGAGAGAAACGCAGTATTTT. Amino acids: CASSAATRRETQYF.

Here the CDR3 reads CASSPPGTGGVRTQYF. CDR3 nucleotides: TGTGCCAGCTCACCGCCCGGGACAGGGGGCGTTCGGACCCAGTACTTC. The chain is built from TRBV18 and TRBJ2-5, with TRBD1 matching 12 bases. CDR1 and CDR2 from the germline V gene are KGHSH and LQKENI. Germline trimming cut 3 bases from V and 7 bases from J; bases unmatched to any gene: 9. The CDR3 totals 16 residues.

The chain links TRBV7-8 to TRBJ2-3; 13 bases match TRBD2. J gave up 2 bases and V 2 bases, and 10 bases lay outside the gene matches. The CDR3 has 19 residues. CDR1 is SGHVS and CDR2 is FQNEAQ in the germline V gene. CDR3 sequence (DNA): TGTGCCAGCAGCTTATTCGAGGGACTAGCGGGGATTTCCACAGATACGCAGTATTTT. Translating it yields CASSLFEGLAGISTDTQYF.

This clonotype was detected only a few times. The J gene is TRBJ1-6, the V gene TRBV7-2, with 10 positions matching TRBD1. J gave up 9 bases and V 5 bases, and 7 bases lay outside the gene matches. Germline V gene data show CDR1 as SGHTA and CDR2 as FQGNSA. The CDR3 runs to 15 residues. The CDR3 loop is CASSAGTGVLSPLHF. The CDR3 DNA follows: TGTGCCAGCAGCGCAGGGACAGGGGTCCTTTCACCCCTCCACTTT.

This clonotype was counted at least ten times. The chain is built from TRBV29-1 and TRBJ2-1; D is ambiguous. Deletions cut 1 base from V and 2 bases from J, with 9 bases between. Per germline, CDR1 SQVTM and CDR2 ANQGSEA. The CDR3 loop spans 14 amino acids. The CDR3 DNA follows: TGCAGCGTTGAAGGTCAGACCCCCTACAATGAGCAGTTCTTC. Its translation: CSVEGQTPYNEQFF.

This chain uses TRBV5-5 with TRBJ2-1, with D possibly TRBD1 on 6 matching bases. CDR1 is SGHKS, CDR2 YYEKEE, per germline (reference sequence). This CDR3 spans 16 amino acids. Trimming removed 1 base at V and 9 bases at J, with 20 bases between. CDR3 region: CASSLRARGDVGEQFF. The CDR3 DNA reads TGTGCCAGCAGCTTGCGGGCCAGGGGAGATGTGGGTGAGCAGTTCTTC. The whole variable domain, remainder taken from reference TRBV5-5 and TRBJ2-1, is DAGVTQSPTHLIKTRGQQVTLRCSPISGHKSVSWYQQVLGQGPQFIFQYYEKEERGRGNFPDRFSARQFPNYSSELNVNALLLGDSALYLCASSLRARGDVGEQFFGPGTRLTVL.

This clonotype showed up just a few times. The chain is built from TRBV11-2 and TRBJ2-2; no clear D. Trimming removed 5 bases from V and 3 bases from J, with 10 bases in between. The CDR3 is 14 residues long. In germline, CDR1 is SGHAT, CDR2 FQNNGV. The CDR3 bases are TGTGCCAGCAGCCCCCGGTGGGACACCGGGGAGCTGTTTTTT. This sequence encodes CASSPRWDTGELFF.

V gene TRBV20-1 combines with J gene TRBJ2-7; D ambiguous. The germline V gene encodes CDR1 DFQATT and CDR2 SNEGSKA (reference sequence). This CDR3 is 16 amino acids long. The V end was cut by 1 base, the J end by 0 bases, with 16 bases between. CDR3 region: CSARGTQEMSSYEQYF. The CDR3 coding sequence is TGCAGTGCTAGAGGAACTCAGGAAATGAGCTCCTACGAGCAGTACTTC.

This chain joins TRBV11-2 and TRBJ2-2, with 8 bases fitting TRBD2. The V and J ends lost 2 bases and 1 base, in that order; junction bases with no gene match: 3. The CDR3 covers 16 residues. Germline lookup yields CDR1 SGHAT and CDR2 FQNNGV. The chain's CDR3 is CASSLRGGQNTGELFF. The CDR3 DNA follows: TGTGCCAGCAGCTTACGCGGGGGGCAGAACACCGGGGAGCTGTTTTTT.

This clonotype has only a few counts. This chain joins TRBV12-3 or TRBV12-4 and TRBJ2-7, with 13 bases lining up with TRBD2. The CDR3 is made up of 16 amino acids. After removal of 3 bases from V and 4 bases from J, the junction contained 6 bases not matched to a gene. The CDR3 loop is CASSFRGLAGVYEQYF. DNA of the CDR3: TGTGCCAGCAGTTTTCGAGGACTAGCGGGAGTTTACGAGCAGTACTTC.

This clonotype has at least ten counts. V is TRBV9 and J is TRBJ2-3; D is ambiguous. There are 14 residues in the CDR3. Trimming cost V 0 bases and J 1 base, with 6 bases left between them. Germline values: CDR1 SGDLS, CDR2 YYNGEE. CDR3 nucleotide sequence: TGTGCCAGCAGCGTAGATCTAGGCACAGATACGCAGTATTTT. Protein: CASSVDLGTDTQYF.

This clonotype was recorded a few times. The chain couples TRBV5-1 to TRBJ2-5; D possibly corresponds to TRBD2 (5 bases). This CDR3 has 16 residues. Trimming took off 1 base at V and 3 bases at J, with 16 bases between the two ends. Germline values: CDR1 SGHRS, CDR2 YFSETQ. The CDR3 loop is CASSLFSGVSKETQYF. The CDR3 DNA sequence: TGCGCCAGCAGCTTGTTTTCCGGGGTCTCGAAAGAGACCCAGTACTTC.

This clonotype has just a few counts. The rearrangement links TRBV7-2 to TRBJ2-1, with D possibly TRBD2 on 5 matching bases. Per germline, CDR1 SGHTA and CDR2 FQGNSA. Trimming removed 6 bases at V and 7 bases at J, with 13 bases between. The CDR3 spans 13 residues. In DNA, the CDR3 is TGTGCCAGCAGTCTCTCAAGGAGGAATGAGCAGTTCTTC. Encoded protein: CASSLSRRNEQFF.

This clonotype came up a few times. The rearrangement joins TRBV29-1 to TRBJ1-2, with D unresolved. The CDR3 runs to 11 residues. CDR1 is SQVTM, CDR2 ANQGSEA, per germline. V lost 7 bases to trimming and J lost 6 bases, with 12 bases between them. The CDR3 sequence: CSAARANGYTF. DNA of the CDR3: TGCAGCGCGGCGAGGGCGAATGGCTACACCTTC.

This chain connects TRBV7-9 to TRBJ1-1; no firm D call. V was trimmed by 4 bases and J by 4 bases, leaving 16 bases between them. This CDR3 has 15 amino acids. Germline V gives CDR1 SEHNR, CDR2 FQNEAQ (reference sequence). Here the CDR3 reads CASSYWEDGVTEAFF. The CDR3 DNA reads TGTGCCAGCAGCTACTGGGAAGACGGTGTCACTGAAGCTTTCTTT.